This entry lists 31 T cell receptor beta chains sequenced from one sample in a study of shared clonotypes between healthy human individuals. Assay: immunoSEQ multiplex PCR; the TCRdb copy retains only in-frame clones and omits some. This table has more than 2,000,000 clones, more than 80% appearing once. The material sequenced was naive CD4+ T cells sorted from blood. Subset denoted: CD45RA+ positively selected. Receptor source: a man between 18 and 29 years old in good health.

This chain links TRBV19 with TRBJ1-1; 7 positions match TRBD1. Losses at the gene ends were 2 bases for V and 2 bases for J; bases not matched to a gene: 2. Germline V gene sequence: CDR1 LNHDA, CDR2 SQIVND (reference sequence). The CDR3 is 14 amino acids. The CDR3: CASSIHRGNTEAFF. In DNA, the CDR3 is TGTGCCAGTAGTATACACAGGGGAAACACTGAAGCTTTCTTT. Full variable domain (missing parts from reference TRBV19 and TRBJ1-1): DGGITQSPKYLFRKEGQNVTLSCEQNLNHDAMYWYRQDPGQGLRLIYYSQIVNDFQKGDIAEGYSVSREKKESFPLTVTSAQKNPTAFYLCASSIHRGNTEAFFGQGTRLTVV.

The chain's CDR3 is CASSAGLVLGYTF. In nucleotides, the CDR3 is TGTGCCAGCAGCGCGGGACTGGTTTTGGGCTACACCTTC. V and J are TRBV28 and TRBJ1-2; maybe TRBD1 (5 bases). The germline CDR1 and CDR2 sequences are MDHEN and SYDVKM. The CDR3 has 13 amino acids. Trimming took off 6 bases at V and 8 bases at J, with 16 bases between the two ends.

This clone appeared once. V usage is TRBV7-2 and J usage is TRBJ1-1; tentative D call: TRBD1 (5 bases). Germline V gene sequence: CDR1 SGHTA, CDR2 FQGNSA. Trimming stripped 5 bases from V and 5 bases from J, with 21 bases between. The CDR3 is 16 amino acids. The CDR3 DNA reads as TGTGCCAGCAGCCCTAACCCCGGGACGGCCACAACTGAAGCTTTCTTT. Protein: CASSPNPGTATTEAFF.

The V call is TRBV10-3, the J call TRBJ1-2; TRBD1 agrees at 8 bases. The junction had 8 bases not matched to a gene; V was cut back by 9 bases and J by 8 bases. The V gene's germline CDR1 is ENHRY and CDR2 SYGVKD. This CDR3 has 12 amino acids. CDR3 in DNA: TGTGCCATAACTAGGGCAGGGGGCGGCTACACCTTC. It encodes CAITRAGGGYTF.

V and J are TRBV4-3 and TRBJ2-2, with 7 bases that match TRBD2. With V trimmed by 0 bases and J by 5 bases, 15 bases remained unmatched. Germline assignment: CDR1 LGHNA and CDR2 YSLEER. The CDR3 runs 19 residues. CDR3 in DNA: TGCGCCAGCAGCCAAGATCCGACTAGCAATAGGGCAGGGACCGGGGAGCTGTTTTTT. Residues: CASSQDPTSNRAGTGELFF.

This clone was seen only once. This sequence joins TRBV11-1 and TRBJ2-7; 11 nucleotides agree with TRBD2. With 6 bases clipped from V and 1 base from J, the junction kept 11 bases outside the gene matches. Germline values: CDR1 SGHAT, CDR2 FQDESV (reference sequence). This CDR3 region has 17 residues. The CDR3 coding sequence is TGTGCCAGCAGTTCCCGTCCGACTAGCGGGGCGTCCTACGAGCAGTACTTC. Amino acid sequence: CASSSRPTSGASYEQYF.

The chain links TRBV9 to TRBJ2-5, with TRBD2 matching over 11 bases. The CDR3 totals 17 residues. J lost 4 bases, V lost 0 bases, and 8 bases had no gene match. Germline CDR1 reads SGDLS; CDR2 reads YYNGEE. For the CDR3, the DNA is TGTGCCAGCAGCGTAGGAAGTAGCGGGGGGGCCAGAGAGACCCAGTACTTC. Protein sequence: CASSVGSSGGARETQYF. Drawing the rest from reference TRBV9 and TRBJ2-5, the complete variable domain is DSGVTQTPKHLITATGQRVTLRCSPRSGDLSVYWYQQSLDQGLQFLIQYYNGEERAKGNILERFSAQQFPDLHSELNLSSLELGDSALYFCASSVGSSGGARETQYFGPGTRLLVL.

This chain connects TRBV19 to TRBJ2-6, with no clear D. With 10 bases removed from V and 1 base from J, the gap between germline ends came to 11 bases. This CDR3 is built from 14 residues. CDR1 is LNHDA and CDR2 is SQIVND in the germline V gene (reference sequence). The CDR3 DNA reads as TGTGCCACTCAGGATACGTCTGGGGCCAACGTCCTGACTTTC. It codes for CATQDTSGANVLTF.

The chain uses TRBV30 and TRBJ2-7; 9 nucleotides match TRBD1. CDR1 GTSNPN and CDR2 SVGIG come from the germline V gene (reference sequence). The CDR3 totals 14 residues. The V and J ends lost 5 bases and 4 bases, in that order; junction bases with no gene match: 9. The CDR3 nucleotides are TGTGCCTGGGGAAGGGGACAGGGAATGTACGAGCAGTACTTC. This encodes CAWGRGQGMYEQYF.

A single count supports this clone. Here the CDR3 reads CASMDRVADTQYF. The CDR3 region has the DNA TGTGCCAGTATGGACAGGGTGGCAGATACGCAGTATTTT. The rearrangement uses TRBV19 and TRBJ2-3; 8 nucleotides agree with TRBD1. The CDR3 extends over 13 amino acids. Germline CDR1 is LNHDA and CDR2 is SQIVND (reference sequence). The V gene end was trimmed by 7 bases and the J gene end by 4 bases; junction bases not matched to a gene: 4.

Here the CDR3 DNA reads TGTGCCAGCAGTTTCGAGGGGAATAGCAATCAGCCCCAGCATTTT. Protein sequence: CASSFEGNSNQPQHF. The chain links TRBV27 to TRBJ1-5; tentative D call: TRBD1 (5 bases). V was trimmed by 3 bases and J by 0 bases, leaving 9 bases between them. From germline, CDR1 is MNHEY and CDR2 SMNVEV (reference sequence). The CDR3 contains 15 residues.

This rearrangement joins TRBV5-4 to TRBJ1-6; D possibly corresponds to TRBD1 (6 bases). This CDR3 is built from 16 residues. CDR1 and CDR2 from the germline V gene are SGHNT and YYREEE (reference sequence). Between the trimmed V and J ends, which lost 3 bases and 0 bases, there was a span of 10 bases. The CDR3 bases are TGTGCCAGCAGCTCCGGACAGAGCTCCTATAATTCACCCCTCCACTTT. This gives the protein CASSSGQSSYNSPLHF.

Worth noting for this clone: This sample also contains other DNA sequences that code for the same CDR3. V is TRBV6-5 and J is TRBJ2-3; D not certain. The CDR3 covers 14 residues. The V and J ends lost 6 bases and 2 bases respectively, with 12 bases between them. Germline CDR1 and CDR2: MNHEY and SVGAGI. The CDR3 bases are TGTGCCAGCAGCCGACAAGGGTCCACAGATACGCAGTATTTT. This sequence encodes CASSRQGSTDTQYF.

The chain couples TRBV27 to TRBJ1-3; D perhaps matches TRBD1 (5 bases). V was trimmed by 6 bases and J by 0 bases, leaving 18 bases between them. The CDR3 is 17 residues long. Looked up from germline, CDR1 is MNHEY and CDR2 is SMNVEV (reference sequence). The CDR3 region has the DNA TGTGCCAGCAGCCGGGACCCGAAACTGAGCTCTGGAAACACCATATATTTT. Protein product: CASSRDPKLSSGNTIYF.

The gene calls are TRBV6-1 and TRBJ1-6; no clear D. Germline V gene sequence: CDR1 MNHNS, CDR2 SASEGT. The V end lost 6 bases, the J end lost 4 bases, and 13 bases lay between the germline ends. The CDR3 spans 15 residues. CDR3 loop: CASRLGPQYNSPLHF. CDR3 sequence (DNA): TGTGCCAGCAGATTGGGTCCACAGTATAATTCACCCCTCCACTTT.

The chain employs TRBV7-6 and TRBJ2-7; 11 positions match TRBD2. Germline CDR1 SGHVS, CDR2 FNYEAQ. CDR3 length equals 15 residues. J was trimmed by 0 bases and V by 5 bases; bases with no gene match: 3. The DNA for the CDR3 is TGTGCCAGCAGCCGCACTAGCGGGAGCTCCTACGAGCAGTACTTC. Its protein product is CASSRTSGSSYEQYF.

This chain uses TRBV11-2 with TRBJ2-3, with a tentative D call TRBD1 (6 bases). There are 14 residues in the CDR3. Germline values: CDR1 SGHAT, CDR2 FQNNGV. Trimming pared 5 bases from V and 2 bases from J, leaving 11 bases between. CDR3: CASSPDRSTDTQYF. The CDR3 nucleotides are TGTGCCAGCAGCCCGGACAGATCCACAGATACGCAGTATTTT.

V is TRBV5-1 and J is TRBJ2-7; no clear D. CDR1 is SGHRS, CDR2 YFSETQ, per germline. Trimming shortened V by 4 bases and J by 3 bases, and 11 bases separated the two germline ends. The CDR3 has 13 residues. The CDR3 reads CASSIGRNYEQYF. DNA for the CDR3: TGCGCCAGCAGCATCGGACGGAACTACGAGCAGTACTTC.

V gene TRBV7-2 combines with J gene TRBJ2-1, with D perhaps matching TRBD2 (5 bases). CDR1 and CDR2 from the germline V gene are SGHTA and FQGNSA. The CDR3 length is 18 residues. V lost 5 bases, J lost 1 base, and 21 bases lay in between. The CDR3, as DNA: TGTGCCAGCAGCCTCTACATAGTACTAGTTGGGTCCTACAATGAGCAGTTCTTC. Its protein is CASSLYIVLVGSYNEQFF.

This chain links TRBV6-7 with TRBJ1-1; maybe TRBD1 (6 bases). TRBV6-7 is marked as an open reading frame, function uncertain. Trimming removed 2 bases at V and 6 bases at J, with 13 bases between. CDR3 length: 14 residues. CDR3 in amino acids: CASSYRGTYAEAFF. The CDR3 nucleotides are TGTGCCAGCAGTTACCGCGGGACATATGCTGAAGCTTTCTTT.

Turning to this clone: Other nucleotide sequences in the sample specify the same CDR3. The gene calls are TRBV5-1 and TRBJ1-1; D remains ambiguous. Trimming took 0 bases from V and 2 from J, leaving 8 bases between them. CDR3 length: 14 residues. Per the germline V gene, CDR1 is SGHRS and CDR2 is YFSETQ. The CDR3 DNA reads as TGCGCCAGCAGCTTGGCCCGGGGAAACACTGAAGCTTTCTTT. Its translation: CASSLARGNTEAFF.

V is TRBV7-8 and J is TRBJ1-5; no definite D call. The V gene's germline CDR1 is SGHVS and CDR2 FQNEAQ. The V and J ends lost 5 bases and 6 bases respectively, with 8 bases between them. The CDR3 is made up of 12 amino acids. Here the CDR3 reads CASSPHLQPQHF. CDR3 bases: TGTGCCAGCAGCCCCCACCTTCAGCCCCAGCATTTT. The whole variable domain, filled in from reference TRBV7-8 and TRBJ1-5, reads GAGVSQSPRYKVAKRGQDVALRCDPISGHVSLFWYQQALGQGPEFLTYFQNEAQLDKSGLPSDRFFAERPEGSVSTLKIQRTQQEDSAVYLCASSPHLQPQHFGDGTRLSIL.

As for this clone: This specimen includes other DNA sequences encoding the same CDR3. This chain uses TRBV7-9 with TRBJ2-5; TRBD2 matches 9 bases. Looked up from germline, CDR1 is SEHNR and CDR2 is FQNEAQ (reference sequence). The CDR3 has 14 amino acids. V was clipped by 1 base and J by 5 bases; unmatched bases: 2. The CDR3 loop reads CASSLVAGAETQYF. CDR3 nucleotide sequence: TGTGCCAGCAGCTTAGTAGCGGGGGCTGAGACCCAGTACTTC.

V usage is TRBV6-5 and J usage is TRBJ2-5, with 11 bases identical to TRBD2. The ends lost 4 bases at V and 1 base at J; junction bases unmatched: 5. Looked up from germline, CDR1 is MNHEY and CDR2 is SVGAGI. This CDR3 region has 16 residues. CDR3 nucleotide sequence: TGTGCCAGCAGTTTGTCCGGGACTAGCGGCCAAGAGACCCAGTACTTC. Protein product: CASSLSGTSGQETQYF.

This clone was seen only once. The J gene is TRBJ2-2, the V gene TRBV11-3; D tentatively reads TRBD1 or TRBD2 (5 bases each). This CDR3 comprises 17 residues. Germline loops: CDR1 SGHNT, CDR2 YENEEA. V was trimmed by 5 bases and J by 6 bases, leaving 22 bases between them. The CDR3 loop is CASSPGAYVGVPGELFF. CDR3 bases: TGTGCCAGCAGCCCCGGGGCGTATGTTGGAGTTCCCGGGGAGCTGTTTTTT.

V usage is TRBV27 and J usage is TRBJ1-2; D is unclear. Trimming stripped 0 bases from V and 1 base from J, with 9 bases between. Germline V gene sequence: CDR1 MNHEY, CDR2 SMNVEV (reference sequence). CDR3 length equals 15 residues. In DNA, the CDR3 is TGTGCCAGCAGTTTATCGGGCAGCTATAACTATGGCTACACCTTC. The encoded protein is CASSLSGSYNYGYTF.

The genes are TRBV27 and TRBJ2-7; D is possibly TRBD2 (5 bases). The CDR3 covers 15 residues. Germline V gene data show CDR1 as MNHEY and CDR2 as SMNVEV (reference sequence). Trimming took off 4 bases at V and 3 bases at J, with 16 bases between the two ends. The CDR3: CASSSPPVGIYEQYF. The CDR3 coding sequence is TGTGCCAGCAGTTCCCCCCCCGTCGGGATCTACGAGCAGTACTTC.

The chain employs TRBV11-2 and TRBJ1-2; the D is unclear. The germline CDR1 and CDR2 sequences are SGHAT and FQNNGV. This CDR3 has 11 amino acids. The ends were cut back, 6 bases at V and 8 bases at J, with 10 bases in the middle. The DNA for the CDR3 is TGTGCCAGCAGTTACTCCGGAGGCTACACCTTC. The encoded protein is CASSYSGGYTF.

The chain is built from TRBV6-5 and TRBJ2-3; 12 bases fit TRBD2. After removal of 0 bases from V and 10 bases from J, the junction contained 5 bases not matched to a gene. This CDR3 has 15 amino acids. Germline V gives CDR1 MNHEY, CDR2 SVGAGI. The CDR3 DNA follows: TGTGCCAGCAGTTACTCGGGACTAGCGGGTGGCGCGCAGTATTTT. The encoded protein is CASSYSGLAGGAQYF.

This clone appeared a single time. The chain has TRBV5-4 and TRBJ2-7; D call uncertain. V dropped 3 bases and J dropped 3 bases, with 13 bases sitting between them. The CDR3 consists of 14 residues. Germline assignment: CDR1 SGHNT and CDR2 YYREEE (reference sequence). The CDR3 DNA follows: TGTGCCAGCAGCTCCTCGTCGACCTTCTACGAGCAGTACTTC. It codes for CASSSSSTFYEQYF.

The chain couples TRBV4-1 to TRBJ2-3; tentatively, D is TRBD1 (5 bases). The CDR3 spans 14 residues. The germline gives CDR1 MGHRA, CDR2 YSYEKL. Trimming stripped 1 base from V and 2 bases from J, with 7 bases between. The CDR3 coding sequence is TGCGCCAGCAGCCAAGTGGGGCTCACAGATACGCAGTATTTT. The encoded protein is CASSQVGLTDTQYF.